These T cell receptor beta chains were read from a single sample in a study of cytomegalovirus exposure and HLA in healthy donors. The repertoire was sequenced with immunoSEQ multiplex PCR; TCRdb's copy has only in-frame clones and lacks some. The data hold about 110,000 clones, with over 70% observed a single time. The sequenced material came from PBMCs. The receptors were gathered from a man aged 25-40 years in good health and CMV-seronegative. CDR3s include the opening cysteine and the closing phenylalanine or tryptophan. A D gene is named only where the DNA matches it firmly. For some rows the clone size is stated as once, few or many, or as a class when expanded; others skip it.

J,size,D,V,CDR3,DNA
TRBJ2-7,.,.,TRBV29-1,CSVVTPSSYEQYF,TGCAGCGTGGTCACGCCGAGCTCCTACGAGCAGTACTTC
TRBJ2-7,.,.,TRBV28,CASSPSGTNPREQYF,TGTGCCAGCAGTCCCTCCGGGACAAATCCGCGGGAGCAGTACTTC
TRBJ2-7,.,.,TRBV7-9,CASSPVNPPGYEQYF,TGTGCCAGCAGCCCCGTCAACCCCCCAGGCTACGAGCAGTACTTC
TRBJ2-7,once,TRBD1,TRBV19,CASSHRGPYEQYF,TGTGCCAGTAGTCACAGGGGACCCTACGAGCAGTACTTC
TRBJ2-3,.,TRBD2,TRBV5-6,CASSPWTSGAKAEDTQYF,TGTGCCAGCAGCCCCTGGACTAGCGGGGCCAAGGCTGAAGATACGCAGTATTTT
TRBJ1-3,.,.,TRBV19,CASRILPGATIYF,TGTGCCAGTAGGATTCTACCAGGGGCCACCATATATTTT
TRBJ1-5,.,TRBD1,TRBV28,CASSRQGGYNQPQHF,TGTGCCAGCAGCCGGCAGGGGGGCTACAATCAGCCCCAGCATTTT
TRBJ1-2,once,.,TRBV5-6,CASSGAGIYGYTF,TGTGCCAGCTCTGGGGCAGGGATCTATGGCTACACCTTC
TRBJ2-7,.,TRBD1,TRBV11-3,CASLSKGTGGYYEQYF,TGTGCCAGCCTTTCGAAGGGGACAGGAGGATACTACGAGCAGTACTTC
TRBJ2-5,.,TRBD1,TRBV10-3,CAISEDRVQETQYF,TGTGCCATCAGTGAGGACAGGGTCCAAGAGACCCAGTACTTC
TRBJ1-1,.,TRBD1,TRBV2,CASRTMTGQAEAFF,TGTGCCAGCAGGACCATGACAGGGCAGGCTGAAGCTTTCTTT
TRBJ1-1,.,.,TRBV29-1,CSAGDSTEAFF,TGCAGCGCAGGAGACAGCACTGAAGCTTTCTTT
TRBJ2-7,.,TRBD1,TRBV5-1,CASSPGGTGHYEQYF,TGCGCCAGCAGCCCAGGGGGGACAGGGCACTACGAGCAGTACTTC
TRBJ2-7,.,TRBD2,TRBV28,CATRTSIYEQYF,TGTGCCACCCGGACTAGCATCTACGAGCAGTACTTC
TRBJ2-1,.,TRBD2,TRBV7-9,CASSPRGGPYNEQFF,TGTGCCAGCAGCCCCCGCGGGGGGCCCTACAATGAGCAGTTCTTC
TRBJ2-7,.,.,TRBV19,CASGGVYEQYF,TGTGCCAGTGGAGGCGTCTACGAGCAGTACTTC
TRBJ2-7,once,.,TRBV20-1,CSALSVYEQYF,TGCAGTGCTCTCTCCGTCTACGAGCAGTACTTC
TRBJ2-1,.,TRBD2,TRBV2,CASSEGERGANNEQFF,TGTGCCAGCAGTGAAGGGGAGCGGGGGGCCAACAATGAGCAGTTCTTC
TRBJ2-2,.,TRBD1,TRBV6-1,CASSEGGTVTTGELFF,TGTGCCAGCAGTGAAGGGGGGACAGTTACCACCGGGGAGCTGTTTTTT
TRBJ2-1,.,TRBD2,TRBV7-6,CASSGTSGSYNEQFF,TGTGCCAGCAGCGGGACTAGCGGTTCCTACAATGAGCAGTTCTTC
TRBJ2-1,.,TRBD1,TRBV7-6,CASSTRTGGSYNEQFF,TGTGCCAGCAGCACCCGGACAGGGGGGTCCTACAATGAGCAGTTCTTC
TRBJ1-4,.,.,TRBV18,CASSPMGLELFF,TGTGCCAGCTCACCAATGGGCTTAGAACTGTTTTTT